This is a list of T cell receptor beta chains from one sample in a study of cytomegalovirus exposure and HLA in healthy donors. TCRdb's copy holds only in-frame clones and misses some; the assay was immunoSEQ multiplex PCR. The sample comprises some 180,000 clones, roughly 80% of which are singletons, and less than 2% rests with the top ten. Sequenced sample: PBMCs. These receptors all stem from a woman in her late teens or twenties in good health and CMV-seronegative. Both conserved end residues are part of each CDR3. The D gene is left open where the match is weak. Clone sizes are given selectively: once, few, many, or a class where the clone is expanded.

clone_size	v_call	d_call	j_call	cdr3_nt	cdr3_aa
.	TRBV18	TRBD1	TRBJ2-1	TGTGCCAGCTCAACAGGGGGCGGCCCCTACAATGAGCAGTTCTTC	CASSTGGGPYNEQFF
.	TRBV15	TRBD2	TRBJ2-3	TGTGCCACCAGCCCCGACACTAGCGGGAGGGCCGAAGATACGCAGTATTTT	CATSPDTSGRAEDTQYF
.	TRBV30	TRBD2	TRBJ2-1	TGTGCCTGGGGGGCTAGCGGGGCTTACAATGAGCAGTTCTTC	CAWGASGAYNEQFF
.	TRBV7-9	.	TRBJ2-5	TGTGCCAGCAGCTTAGCAGTGACAGAATTCCAAGAGACCCAGTACTTC	CASSLAVTEFQETQYF
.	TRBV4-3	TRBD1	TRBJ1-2	TGCGCCAGCAGCCAATCCCCTCACCCGGGACAGGGGGCAAGGGGCTACACCTTC	CASSQSPHPGQGARGYTF
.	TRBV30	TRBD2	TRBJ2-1	TGTGCCTGGAGCGCCTATAGCGGGAGGAAGTATGAGCAGTTCTTC	CAWSAYSGRKYEQFF
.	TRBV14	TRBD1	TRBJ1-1	TGTGCCAGCAGCCAAAAAAGGACAGGGGGGACTGAAGCTTTCTTT	CASSQKRTGGTEAFF
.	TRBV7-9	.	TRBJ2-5	TGTGCCAGCAGCTCCTCGGAGAGGGAGGAGACCCAGTACTTC	CASSSSEREETQYF
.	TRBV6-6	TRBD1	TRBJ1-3	TGTGCCAGCAACTGGGACAGCTCTGGAAACACCATATATTTT	CASNWDSSGNTIYF
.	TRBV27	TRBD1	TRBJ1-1	TGTGCCAGCAGTTTAGGGACAGGGTTTATGGCTGAAGCTTTCTTT	CASSLGTGFMAEAFF
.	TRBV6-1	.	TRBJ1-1	TGTGCCAGCACAAGACAGACGAACACTGAAGCTTTCTTT	CASTRQTNTEAFF
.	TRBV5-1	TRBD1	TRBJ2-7	TGCGCCAGCAGCTTGTCGTGGGACAGAAACTCCTACGAGCAGTACTTC	CASSLSWDRNSYEQYF
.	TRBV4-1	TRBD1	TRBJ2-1	TGCGCCAGCAGCCAAGAGCCAGGACAGGCCTCCTACAATGAGCAGTTCTTC	CASSQEPGQASYNEQFF
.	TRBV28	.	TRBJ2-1	TGTGCCTGCCGCAGCTCCTACAATGAGCAGTTCTTC	CACRSSYNEQFF
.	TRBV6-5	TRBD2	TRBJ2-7	TGTGCCAGCAGTTACTCCCGGGACTACCCCCTCGAGCAGTACTTC	CASSYSRDYPLEQYF
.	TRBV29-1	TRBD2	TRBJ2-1	TGCAGCGTTGAGGCTAGCGGGGCCCAGGACTATGAGCAGTTCTTC	CSVEASGAQDYEQFF
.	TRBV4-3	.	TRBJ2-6	TGCGCCAGCAGCCAACATGCACAGCACTCTGGGGCCAACGTCCTGACTTTC	CASSQHAQHSGANVLTF
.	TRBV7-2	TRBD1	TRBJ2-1	TGTGCCAGCAGCTTATTGACAGGGGACTACAATGAGCAGTTCTTC	CASSLLTGDYNEQFF
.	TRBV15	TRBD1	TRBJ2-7	TGTGCCACCAGCAGTTTAGGGGGCGTTTTGGACGAGCAGTACTTC	CATSSLGGVLDEQYF
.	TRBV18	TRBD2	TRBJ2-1	TGTGCCAGCTCACCGGGCACTAGCGGGAGTCCCTACAATGAGCAGTTCTTC	CASSPGTSGSPYNEQFF
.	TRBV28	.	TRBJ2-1	TGTGCCAGCAGCCGTAGCGGAGGCCCCCCCAATGAGCAGTTCTTC	CASSRSGGPPNEQFF
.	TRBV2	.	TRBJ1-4	TGTGCCAGCACCCGGGAGGATAAGGGGAAACTGTTTTTT	CASTREDKGKLFF
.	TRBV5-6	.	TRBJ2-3	TGTGCCAGCAGCTTCTTATCAGATACGCAGTATTTT	CASSFLSDTQYF
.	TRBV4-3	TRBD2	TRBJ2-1	TGCGCCAGCAGCCAAGATAGTGGGGGGTGGGCTAGCGGTAATGAGCAGTTCTTC	CASSQDSGGWASGNEQFF
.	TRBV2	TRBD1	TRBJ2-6	TGTGCCAGCAGTGACCCGATAAGGGGGACAGGGCTATACTCTGGGGCCAACGTCCTGACTTTC	CASSDPIRGTGLYSGANVLTF
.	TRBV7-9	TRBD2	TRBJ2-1	TGTTCCAGCAGCTCAGGCGGGACTAGCGGGAGTAGGGGTGAGCAGTTCTTC	CSSSSGGTSGSRGEQFF
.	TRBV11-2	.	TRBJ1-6	TGTGCCAGCAGCCAGGGCGGGGAAAATTCACCCCTCCACTTT	CASSQGGENSPLHF
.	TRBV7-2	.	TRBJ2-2	TGTGCCAGCAGCTTAGGCGGAAACACCGGGGAGCTGTTTTTT	CASSLGGNTGELFF
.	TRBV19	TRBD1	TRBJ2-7	TGTGCCAGTACCTCACCGGGACAGGGGTCCTACGAGCAGTACTTC	CASTSPGQGSYEQYF
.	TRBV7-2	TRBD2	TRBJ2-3	TGTGCCAGCAGCCCATGGGGCGGGAGGGCCTTAAAAACAGATACGCAGTATTTT	CASSPWGGRALKTDTQYF
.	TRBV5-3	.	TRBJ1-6	TGTGCCAGAAGCGCCTGGCCTATCGGACATGACGGGAATTCACCCCTCCACTTT	CARSAWPIGHDGNSPLHF
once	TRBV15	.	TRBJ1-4	TGTGCCACCAGCAGAGATCGGGAGGAAGGGGGATCTCTGTTTTTT	CATSRDREEGGSLFF
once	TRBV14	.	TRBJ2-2	TGTGCCAGCAGCCAAGACAGGGTCGCCGGGGAGCTGTTTTTT	CASSQDRVAGELFF
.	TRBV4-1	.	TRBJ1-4	TGCGCCAGCAGCCAAGATCCCCAGGGCCCTAATGAAAAACTGTTTTTT	CASSQDPQGPNEKLFF
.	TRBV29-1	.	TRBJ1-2	TGCAGCGTTGAAGAGGCCAGGGCCTATGGCTACACCTTC	CSVEEARAYGYTF
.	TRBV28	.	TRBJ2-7	TGTGCCAGCAGTTTCCGACCAGCGTACGAGCAGTACTTC	CASSFRPAYEQYF
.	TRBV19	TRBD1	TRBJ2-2	TGTGCCAGCCAAGACAGGGGGCCTGGCACCGGGGAGCTGTTTTTT	CASQDRGPGTGELFF
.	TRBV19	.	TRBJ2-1	TGTGCCAGTACCCTGCAGGGGAGTGAGCAGTTCTTC	CASTLQGSEQFF
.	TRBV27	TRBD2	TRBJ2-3	TGTGCCAGCAGTGCCCTCCTAGCGGCCTTCACAGATACGCAGTATTTT	CASSALLAAFTDTQYF
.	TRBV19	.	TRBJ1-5	TGTGCCAGTAGTATATCTAATAGCAATCAGCCCCAGCATTTT	CASSISNSNQPQHF
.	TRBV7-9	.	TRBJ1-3	TGTGCCGGATTCCTACTAGCGCCAGGGAAGGCCTCTGGAAACACCATATATTTT	CAGFLLAPGKASGNTIYF
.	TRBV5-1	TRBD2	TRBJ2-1	TGCGCCAGCAGCTTTGAAACTAGCGGAAGGGGAGGTGAGCAGTTCTTC	CASSFETSGRGGEQFF
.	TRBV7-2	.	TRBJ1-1	TGTGCCAGCAGCCCCGAGTTCATGAACACTGAAGCTTTCTTT	CASSPEFMNTEAFF
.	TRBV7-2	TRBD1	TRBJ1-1	TGTGCCAGCAGCTTATCGGTTGGAGGGGGCTGGGCTTTCTTT	CASSLSVGGGWAFF
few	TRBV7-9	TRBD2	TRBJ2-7	TGTGCCAGCAGCCCCCGGGCGGGGGCCTACGAGCAGTACTTC	CASSPRAGAYEQYF
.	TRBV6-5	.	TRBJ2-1	TGTGCCAGCAGTACCGAGGACAGAGCCTACAATGAGCAGTTCTTC	CASSTEDRAYNEQFF
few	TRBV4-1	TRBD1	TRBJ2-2	TGCGCCAGCAGCCAACAGGGGGCTTATGTGAACACCGGGGAGCTGTTTTTT	CASSQQGAYVNTGELFF